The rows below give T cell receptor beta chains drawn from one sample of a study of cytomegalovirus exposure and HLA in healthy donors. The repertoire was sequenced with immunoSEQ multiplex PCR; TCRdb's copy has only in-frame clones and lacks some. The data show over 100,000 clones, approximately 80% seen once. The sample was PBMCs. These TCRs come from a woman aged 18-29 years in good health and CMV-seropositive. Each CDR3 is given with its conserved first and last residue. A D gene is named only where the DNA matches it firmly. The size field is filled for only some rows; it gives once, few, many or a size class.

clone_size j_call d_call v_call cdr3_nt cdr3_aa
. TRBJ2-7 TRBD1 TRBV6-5 TGTGCCAGCAGTAAGGGACAGGGTAGCTCCTACGAGCAGTACTTC CASSKGQGSSYEQYF
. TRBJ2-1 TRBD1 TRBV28 TGTGCCAGCAGTTCAGGACAGGGGAATGAGCAGTTCTTC CASSSGQGNEQFF
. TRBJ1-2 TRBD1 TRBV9 TGTGCCAGCAGCCGAACAGGGGACTATGGCTACACCTTC CASSRTGDYGYTF
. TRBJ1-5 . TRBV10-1 TGCGCCAGGGCTTCAGACAGGACCTATAGCAATCAGCCCCAGCATTTT CARASDRTYSNQPQHF
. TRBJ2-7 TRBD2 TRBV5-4 TGTGCCAGCAGCCAACAACTAACCTCAGGGAGGGGACACGAGCAGTACTTC CASSQQLTSGRGHEQYF
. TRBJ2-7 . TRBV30 TGTGCCTGGTCCCTAGGGGGGGACGAGCAGTACTTC CAWSLGGDEQYF
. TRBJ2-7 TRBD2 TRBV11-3 TGTGCCAGCAGCATGAACATAGCGGTGGCGGGGGGCGAGCAGTACTTC CASSMNIAVAGGEQYF
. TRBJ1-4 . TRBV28 TGTGCCAGCAGGGGCAGGGAGGTTGAAAAACTGTTTTTT CASRGREVEKLFF
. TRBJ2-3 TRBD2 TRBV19 TGTGCCAGTAGTATCTTCCGGACTAGCGTCGTCACAGATACGCAGTATTTT CASSIFRTSVVTDTQYF
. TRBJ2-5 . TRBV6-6 TGTGCCAGCAGTACAACAGGGACACGACAAGAGACCCAGTACTTC CASSTTGTRQETQYF
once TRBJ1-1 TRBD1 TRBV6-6 TGTGCCAGCAGATTGGACAGGGTGGCTGAAGCTTTCTTT CASRLDRVAEAFF
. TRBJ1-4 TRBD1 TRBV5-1 TGCGCCAGCAGCTCGACAGGGTTTACGACTAATGAAAAACTGTTTTTT CASSSTGFTTNEKLFF
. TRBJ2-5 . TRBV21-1 TGTGCCAGCAGCAAAGTGCGGCTAGCGGGAGTGAGGTGGGAGACCCAGTACTTC CASSKVRLAGVRWETQYF
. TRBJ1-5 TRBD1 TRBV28 TGTGCCAGCAGTTTAGGGACAGGGTTACAGCCCCAGCATTTT CASSLGTGLQPQHF
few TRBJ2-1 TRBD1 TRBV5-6 TGTGCCAGCAGCTTGGGGGACAGGGCGTACAATGAGCAGTTCTTC CASSLGDRAYNEQFF
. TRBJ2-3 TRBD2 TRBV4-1 TGCGCCAGCAGCCAAGTATTCGCGGGAGGCACAGATACGCAGTATTTT CASSQVFAGGTDTQYF
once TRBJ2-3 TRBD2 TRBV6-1 TGTGCCAGCAGTGATCTAGCGGGACTCACAGATACGCAGTATTTT CASSDLAGLTDTQYF
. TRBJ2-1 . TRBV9 TGTGCCAGCAGCTTCAGCGCGGCCAATGAGCAGTTCTTC CASSFSAANEQFF
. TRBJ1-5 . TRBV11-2 TGTGCCAGCAGCTCGGGGTTCCGTCAGCCCCAGCATTTT CASSSGFRQPQHF
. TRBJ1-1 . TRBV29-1 TGCAGCGGGCTTCGTCCGGGCACTGAAGCTTTCTTT CSGLRPGTEAFF
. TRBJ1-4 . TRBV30 TGTGCCTGGAGACCTCGGGGAAGTAATGAAAAACTGTTTTTT CAWRPRGSNEKLFF
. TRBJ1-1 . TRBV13 TGTGCCAGCAGCTTGGACAGTATGAACACTGAAGCTTTCTTT CASSLDSMNTEAFF
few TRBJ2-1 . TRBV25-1 TGTGCCAGCACTAAGGGGGATTTGAAGTTCTTC CASTKGDLKFF
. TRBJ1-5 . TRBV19 TGTGCCAGTAGTATAGCAGTAGAGGGATTTCAGCCCCAGCATTTT CASSIAVEGFQPQHF
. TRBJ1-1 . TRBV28 TGTGCCAGCAGTTTATTCCCGGGGGGTCCGAACACTGAAGCTTTCTTT CASSLFPGGPNTEAFF
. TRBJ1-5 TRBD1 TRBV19 TGTGCCAGTAGTATCCCGACAGGGGGCAATCAGCCCCAGCATTTT CASSIPTGGNQPQHF
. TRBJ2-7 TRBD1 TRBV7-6 TGTGCCAGCAGCTTGTTGTTCGGACAGGGGAACTACGAGCAGTACTTC CASSLLFGQGNYEQYF
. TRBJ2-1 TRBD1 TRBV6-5 TGTGCCAGCAGTTACTCGGACAGGGGGCCCAATGAGCAGTTCTTC CASSYSDRGPNEQFF
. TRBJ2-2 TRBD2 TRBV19 TGTGCCAGTAGTAAAGGGGTTCTTGGACTAGCGGGAGGATCGAACACCGGGGAGCTGTTTTTT CASSKGVLGLAGGSNTGELFF
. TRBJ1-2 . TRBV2 TGTGCCAGCAGGGGGGGGTCTGACGGCTACACCTTC CASRGGSDGYTF
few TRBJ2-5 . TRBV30 TGTGCCTGGAGGGCGTGGGAGCCCCAAGAGACCCAGTACTTC CAWRAWEPQETQYF
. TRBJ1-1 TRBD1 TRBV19 TGTGCCAGTAGTATACTAGGGGGCGAACGAGCTTTCTTT CASSILGGERAFF
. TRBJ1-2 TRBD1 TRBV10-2 TGCGCCAGCAGTGGCGCCGGGACAGGGGTGTCTGGCTACACCTTC CASSGAGTGVSGYTF
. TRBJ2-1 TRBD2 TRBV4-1 TGCGCCAGCAGCCCGGGACTAAACAATGAGCAGTTCTTC CASSPGLNNEQFF
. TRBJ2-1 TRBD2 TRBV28 TGTGCCAGCAGTGGACTAGCGGGAGTAACCGAGCAGTTCTTC CASSGLAGVTEQFF
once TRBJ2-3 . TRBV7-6 TGTGCCAGCAGCCGAGGAGGAGGAGGGTTTGGGGGAGATACGCAGTATTTT CASSRGGGGFGGDTQYF
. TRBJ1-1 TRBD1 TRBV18 TGTGCCAGCTCACCTAGGACAGGGGGGCATGGGACTGAAGCTTTCTTT CASSPRTGGHGTEAFF
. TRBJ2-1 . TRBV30 TGTGCCTGGAGTGGCGGCGGACTAATATTCGGGCAGTTCTTC CAWSGGGLIFGQFF
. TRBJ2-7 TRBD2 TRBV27 TGTGCCAGCAGCCGAGCGGGAGGGAGCTCCTACGAGCAGTACTTC CASSRAGGSSYEQYF
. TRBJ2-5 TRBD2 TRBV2 TGTGCCAGCAGCAAAGGGACTAGCGGGGTCAGGGAGACCCAGTACTTC CASSKGTSGVRETQYF
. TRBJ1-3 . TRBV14 TGTGCCAGCAGCCAAGCAGGGCATTACGGAAACACCATATATTTT CASSQAGHYGNTIYF